This is a list of T cell receptor beta chains from one sample in a study of technical replicates of blood from several donors. Generated by immunoSEQ multiplex PCR, the TCRdb table keeps only in-frame clones and is missing some. The repertoire holds about 95,000 clones, with approximately 96% as singletons. Sequencing input: T cells isolated from PBMCs. The receptors originated from a human donor in good health. The CDR3 runs from the conserved cysteine through the conserved F or W. The D gene is left open where the match is weak.

v_call	j_call	d_call	cdr3_aa	cdr3_nt
TRBV27	TRBJ2-7	.	CASSFGPEQYF	TGTGCCAGCAGTTTTGGGCCCGAGCAGTACTTC
TRBV27	TRBJ2-3	.	CASSPGGGGFTDTQYF	TGTGCCAGCTCTCCGGGGGGCGGAGGCTTCACAGATACGCAGTATTTT
TRBV5-1	TRBJ2-1	TRBD2	CASSSLTSGGGEQFF	TGCGCCAGCAGCTCGCTGACTAGCGGGGGCGGTGAGCAGTTCTTC
TRBV6-6	TRBJ2-7	TRBD1	CASSPPGTGGGEQYF	TGTGCCAGCAGTCCGCCCGGGACAGGAGGAGGCGAGCAGTACTTC
TRBV4-3	TRBJ2-3	TRBD2	CASSQIAGGTDTQYF	TGCGCCAGCAGCCAAATAGCGGGAGGGACAGATACGCAGTATTTT
TRBV30	TRBJ1-1	TRBD1	CAWSEGGQGALVAFF	TGTGCCTGGAGTGAGGGGGGACAGGGGGCATTAGTAGCTTTCTTT
TRBV7-6	TRBJ2-7	.	CASRQDSAYEQYF	TGTGCCAGCAGACAGGACAGTGCATACGAGCAGTACTTC
TRBV6-1	TRBJ1-1	.	CASSEIVWNTEAFF	TGTGCCAGCAGTGAAATCGTTTGGAACACTGAAGCTTTCTTT
TRBV29-1	TRBJ2-1	TRBD2	CSAQQSSGSRYEQFF	TGCAGCGCCCAGCAATCTAGCGGGAGTAGATATGAGCAGTTCTTC
TRBV11-3	TRBJ1-1	.	CASSSPVGGPTEAFF	TGTGCCAGCAGCTCGCCTGTGGGAGGGCCCACTGAAGCTTTCTTT
TRBV6-5	TRBJ1-4	.	CASSQHTGFGEKLFF	TGTGCCAGCAGTCAGCATACAGGGTTCGGTGAAAAACTGTTTTTT